The 5 T cell receptor beta chains in this list originate from one sample, sequenced in a study of graft-versus-host responses after intestinal transplantation (dated by TCRdb to the early 2020s). Their antigens remain unidentified. Taken with the paper, the label for time point translates to: cells obtained before transplantation from donor or recipient. The library was produced with the immunoSEQ multiplex PCR assay. Here the immuneACCESS table is served through TCRdb, limited to in-frame sequences with V and J called. Missing clones are a known gap in these copies; in checked studies unresolved V genes cover under half, and the rest lacks a known reason. The sample table contains around 120,000 clones; only one count was recorded for over 75% of them. Together, the top ten hold around 0.2% of the sample. Here the sequenced sample was unstimulated CD4+ T cells sorted from spleen or lymph node cells, taken before intestinal transplant. These receptor sequences come from a human donor who received an intestinal transplant.

This clone was counted once. CDR3 bases: TGCAGCGTTGTATCCGTAGCGGGCCTAAATTCCTACGAGCAGTACTTC. It is translated as CSVVSVAGLNSYEQYF. The chain couples TRBV29-1 to TRBJ2-7, with TRBD2 matching 7 bases. Germline V gene lookup returns CDR1 SQVTM and CDR2 ANQGSEA. Trimming removed 4 bases from V and 1 base from J; junction bases left unmatched: 13. The CDR3 consists of 16 residues.

This clone was counted once. The chain has TRBV9 and TRBJ1-1; no definite D call. The germline V gene has CDR1 SGDLS and CDR2 YYNGEE. The V end lost 4 bases, the J end lost 2 bases, and 15 bases lay between the germline ends. The CDR3 extends over 15 amino acids. This CDR3 reads CASSPSPGSNTEAFF. Here the CDR3 DNA reads TGTGCCAGCAGCCCAAGTCCGGGATCTAACACTGAAGCTTTCTTT.

The CDR3 protein is CASSYRDNIEDTQYF. CDR3 sequence (DNA): TGTGCCAGCAGTTACCGGGACAACATAGAAGATACGCAGTATTTT. This sequence joins TRBV6-6 and TRBJ2-3, with D perhaps matching TRBD1 (6 bases). V lost 2 bases and J lost 5, with 14 bases in between. The CDR3 loop spans 15 amino acids. CDR1 and CDR2 (germline): MNHNY, SVGAGI (reference sequence).

This rearrangement joins TRBV5-5 to TRBJ2-7; a possible D gene is TRBD1 (6 bases). Germline V CDR1 and CDR2: SGHKS, YYEKEE (reference sequence). The V and J ends lost 0 bases and 0 bases respectively, with 10 bases between them. The CDR3 spans 15 residues. The DNA for the CDR3 is TGTGCCAGCAGCTTGGCCGGACAGATCTCCTACGAGCAGTACTTC. It specifies CASSLAGQISYEQYF. Variable domain in full (rest from reference TRBV5-5 and TRBJ2-7): DAGVTQSPTHLIKTRGQQVTLRCSPISGHKSVSWYQQVLGQGPQFIFQYYEKEERGRGNFPDRFSARQFPNYSSELNVNALLLGDSALYLCASSLAGQISYEQYFGPGTRLTVT.

V and J are TRBV7-6 and TRBJ2-7; 10 bases fit TRBD1. The V gene end was trimmed by 5 bases and the J gene end by 3 bases; junction bases not matched to a gene: 7. Germline V CDR1 and CDR2: SGHVS, FNYEAQ. The CDR3 runs to 15 residues. CDR3 nucleotide sequence: TGTGCCAGCAGCCGGGGGGGGACAGGGGACTACGAGCAGTACTTC. Protein product: CASSRGGTGDYEQYF.